The 11 T cell receptor beta chains in this list originate from one sample, sequenced in a study of T cells in Graves' hyperthyroidism and ophthalmopathy. Using RNA transcripts as the source, TCR beta CDR3 regions were amplified. Using the HTBI primer set, a first-round RT-PCR was run on the TCR CDR3. A single record per CDR3 protein comes from TCRdb applying MiXCR to the multiplex PCR reads. The data show some 400,000 distinct CDR3 sequences, around 14% seen once. The sequenced sample consisted of blood. These TCRs come from a woman aged 55-70 years with Graves' hyperthyroidism.

This clonotype was seen at least ten times. V is TRBV3-1 and J is TRBJ1-2; TRBD1 might be the D (5 bases). The CDR3 contains 15 residues. Trimming cost V 1 base and J 4 bases, with 13 bases left between them. CDR1 LGHDT and CDR2 YNNKEL come from the germline V gene (reference sequence). Here the CDR3 DNA reads TGTGCCAGCAGCCAAGCCGGTAGGGACCTCTATGGCTACACCTTC. The encoded protein is CASSQAGRDLYGYTF. The entire variable domain, with the rest obtained from reference TRBV3-1 and TRBJ1-2, is as follows: DTAVSQTPKYLVTQMGNDKSIKCEQNLGHDTMYWYKQDSKKFLKIMFSYNNKELIINETVPNRFSPKSPDKAHLNLHINSLELGDSAVYFCASSQAGRDLYGYTFGSGTRLTVV.

There are many counts of this clonotype. The gene calls are TRBV15 and TRBJ2-7; 7 positions agree with TRBD2. Germline CDR1 LNHNV, CDR2 YYDKDF (reference sequence). The CDR3 extends over 16 amino acids. After removal of 0 bases from V and 0 bases from J, the junction contained 5 bases not matched to a gene. CDR3: CATSREVAGLSYEQYF. The CDR3 DNA is TGTGCCACCAGCAGAGAGGTAGCGGGTCTCTCCTACGAGCAGTACTTC.

The table lists this clonotype with many counts. This chain uses TRBV27 with TRBJ2-5, with 16 bases that match TRBD2. Germline loops: CDR1 MNHEY, CDR2 SMNVEV (reference sequence). The trim removed 5 bases at V and 5 bases at J, leaving 8 bases unmatched. This CDR3 is 17 amino acids long. The CDR3 region has the DNA TGTGCCAGCAGTCCCGGGACTAGCGGGAGGGCCGCGGAGACCCAGTACTTC. This translates into CASSPGTSGRAAETQYF.

This clonotype came up many times. The V and J genes are TRBV2 and TRBJ2-1, with 12 bases lining up with TRBD2. The germline gives CDR1 SNHLY, CDR2 FYNNEI. V shed 1 base and J 9 bases; nucleotides not matched to a gene: 4. The CDR3 has 15 amino acids. For the CDR3, the DNA is TGTGCCAGCAGTGAAGGACTAGCGGGAGATTTTGAGCAGTTCTTC. Amino acid sequence: CASSEGLAGDFEQFF. Combining the CDR3 with reference TRBV2 and TRBJ2-1 gives the whole variable domain EPEVTQTPSHQVTQMGQEVILRCVPISNHLYFYWYRQILGQKVEFLVSFYNNEISEKSEIFDDQFSVERPDGSNFTLKIRSTKLEDSAMYFCASSEGLAGDFEQFFGPGTRLTVL.

This clonotype was seen at least ten times. The chain links TRBV28 to TRBJ2-5; D remains ambiguous. The CDR3 extends over 12 amino acids. Germline assignment: CDR1 MDHEN and CDR2 SYDVKM. Trimming took off 6 bases at V and 7 bases at J, with 12 bases between the two ends. The DNA of the CDR3 is TGTGCCAGCAGCGACTCCACCGGGACCCAGTACTTC. This codes for CASSDSTGTQYF.

The table lists this clonotype with many counts. The chain uses TRBV5-6 and TRBJ2-2; no definite D call. V was shortened by 1 base and J by 6 bases, with 10 bases between the two germline ends. The CDR3 has 14 residues. Germline V gives CDR1 SGHDT, CDR2 YYEEEE. The CDR3: CASSLPGKAGELFF. In nucleotides, the CDR3 is TGTGCCAGCAGCTTGCCTGGGAAGGCCGGGGAGCTGTTTTTT.

The rearrangement links TRBV18 to TRBJ2-5; D remains ambiguous. Germline V CDR1 and CDR2: KGHSH, LQKENI. The CDR3 extends over 13 amino acids. V was cut by 5 bases and J by 4 bases, with 11 bases left in between. CDR3 DNA: TGTGCCAGCTCAGAAGGATTAAGAGAGACCCAGTACTTC. Amino acid sequence: CASSEGLRETQYF.

This clonotype came up a few times. Since a much larger clone is just one base distant, this may be a read error. The chain joins TRBV12-3 or TRBV12-4 to TRBJ2-7; 9 bases are shared with TRBD1. This CDR3 is 14 amino acids long. CDR3 sequence (DNA): TGTGCCAGCAGTCCCGGACAGGGGAAATACGGGCAGTACTTC. As protein: CASSPGQGKYGQYF.

The rearrangement uses TRBV7-2 and TRBJ2-5, with TRBD1 as a possible D gene (6 bases). Per germline, CDR1 SGHTA and CDR2 FQGNSA. The CDR3 consists of 14 residues. V dropped 5 bases and J dropped 2 bases, with 12 bases sitting between them. CDR3 nucleotides: TGTGCCAGCAGCCGACAGGCGTATCAAGAGACCCAGTACTTC. It specifies CASSRQAYQETQYF.

This clonotype was seen many times. The V and J genes are TRBV27 and TRBJ2-1; 7 bases map to TRBD2. The CDR3 is 13 amino acids. CDR1 and CDR2 (germline): MNHEY, SMNVEV (reference sequence). J gave up 8 bases and V 6 bases, and 7 bases lay outside the gene matches. CDR3 residues: CASSVGRRYEQFF. CDR3 nucleotides: TGTGCCAGCAGCGTCGGGAGGCGTTATGAGCAGTTCTTC.

This clonotype was counted ten times or more. The V and J genes are TRBV12-3 or TRBV12-4 and TRBJ1-6; TRBD1 matches 8 bases. J was trimmed by 7 bases and V by 3 bases; bases with no gene match: 11. The CDR3 contains 17 residues. As DNA, the CDR3 is TGTGCCAGCAGTTTCAAAATCGGCAGGGGGCGGAATTCACCCCTCCACTTT. Protein: CASSFKIGRGRNSPLHF.